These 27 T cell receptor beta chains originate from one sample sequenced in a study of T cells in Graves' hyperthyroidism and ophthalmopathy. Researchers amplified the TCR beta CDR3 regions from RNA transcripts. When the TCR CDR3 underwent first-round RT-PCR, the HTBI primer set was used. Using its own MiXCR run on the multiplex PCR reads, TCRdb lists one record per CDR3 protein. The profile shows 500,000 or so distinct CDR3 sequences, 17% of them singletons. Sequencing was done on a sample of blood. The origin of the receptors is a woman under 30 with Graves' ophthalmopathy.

The CDR3 region has the DNA TGCGCCAGCAGCTTCCAGGGACCCCCCCAAGAGACCCAGTACTTC. Translated, it gives CASSFQGPPQETQYF. The genes are TRBV5-1 and TRBJ2-5; the D gene could be TRBD1 or TRBD2 (5 bases each). The V and J ends lost 2 bases and 1 base respectively, with 12 bases between them. Germline values: CDR1 SGHRS, CDR2 YFSETQ. This CDR3 is built from 15 residues. Full variable domain (missing parts from reference TRBV5-1 and TRBJ2-5): KAGVTQTPRYLIKTRGQQVTLSCSPISGHRSVSWYQQTPGQGLQFLFEYFSETQRNKGNFPGRFSGRQFSNSRSEMNVSTLELGDSALYLCASSFQGPPQETQYFGPGTRLLVL.

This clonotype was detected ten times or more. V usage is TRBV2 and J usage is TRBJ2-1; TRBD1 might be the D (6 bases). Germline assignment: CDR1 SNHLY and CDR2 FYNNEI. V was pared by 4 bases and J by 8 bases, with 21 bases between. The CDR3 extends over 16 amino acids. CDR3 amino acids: CASSVRQGRGVHEQFF. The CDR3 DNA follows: TGTGCCAGCAGTGTTCGGCAGGGCAGGGGAGTTCATGAGCAGTTCTTC.

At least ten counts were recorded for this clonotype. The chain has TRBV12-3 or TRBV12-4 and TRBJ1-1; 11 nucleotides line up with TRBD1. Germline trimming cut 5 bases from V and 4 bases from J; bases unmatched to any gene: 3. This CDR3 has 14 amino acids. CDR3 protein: CASSGQGAVTEAFF. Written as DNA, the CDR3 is TGTGCCAGCAGTGGACAGGGGGCAGTCACTGAAGCTTTCTTT.

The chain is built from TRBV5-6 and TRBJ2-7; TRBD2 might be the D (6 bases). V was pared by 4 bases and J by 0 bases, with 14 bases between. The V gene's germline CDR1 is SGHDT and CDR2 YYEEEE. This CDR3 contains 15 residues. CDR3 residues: CASSAYGGTSYEQYF. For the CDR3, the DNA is TGTGCCAGCAGCGCCTACGGGGGAACCTCCTACGAGCAGTACTTC.

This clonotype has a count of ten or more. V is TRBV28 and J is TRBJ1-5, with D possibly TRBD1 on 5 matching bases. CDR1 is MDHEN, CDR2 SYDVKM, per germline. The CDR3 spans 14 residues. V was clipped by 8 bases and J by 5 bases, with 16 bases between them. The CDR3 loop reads CASRHETEDQPQHF. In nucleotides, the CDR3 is TGTGCCAGCCGACACGAGACAGAGGATCAGCCCCAGCATTTT. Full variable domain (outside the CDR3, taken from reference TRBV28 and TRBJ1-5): DVKVTQSSRYLVKRTGEKVFLECVQDMDHENMFWYRQDPGLGLRLIYFSYDVKMKEKGDIPEGYSVSREKKERFSLILESASTNQTSMYLCASRHETEDQPQHFGDGTRLSIL.

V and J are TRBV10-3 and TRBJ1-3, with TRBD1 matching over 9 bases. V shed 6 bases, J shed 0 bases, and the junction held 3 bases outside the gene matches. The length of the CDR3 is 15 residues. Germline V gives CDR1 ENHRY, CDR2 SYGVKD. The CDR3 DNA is TGTGCCATCAGACGGACAGGGGACTCTGGAAACACCATATATTTT. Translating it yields CAIRRTGDSGNTIYF.

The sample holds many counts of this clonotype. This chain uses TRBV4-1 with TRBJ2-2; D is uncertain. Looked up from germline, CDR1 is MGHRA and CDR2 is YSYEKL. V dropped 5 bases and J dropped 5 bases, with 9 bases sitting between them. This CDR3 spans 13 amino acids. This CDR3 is CASSASLTGELFF. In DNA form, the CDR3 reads TGCGCCAGCAGCGCCAGTCTAACCGGGGAGCTGTTTTTT.

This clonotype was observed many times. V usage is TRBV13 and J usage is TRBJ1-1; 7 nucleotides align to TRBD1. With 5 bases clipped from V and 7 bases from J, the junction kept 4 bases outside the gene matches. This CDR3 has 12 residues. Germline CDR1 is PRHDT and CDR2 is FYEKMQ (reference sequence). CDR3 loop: CASSAGGGEAFF. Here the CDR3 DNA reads TGTGCCAGCAGCGCAGGGGGGGGTGAAGCTTTCTTT.

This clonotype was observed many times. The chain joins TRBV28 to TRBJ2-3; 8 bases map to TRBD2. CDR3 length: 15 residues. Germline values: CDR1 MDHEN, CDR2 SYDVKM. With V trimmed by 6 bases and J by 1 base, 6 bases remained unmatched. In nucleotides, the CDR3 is TGTGCCAGCAGGGGAGCGGGAGAGGGCACAGATACGCAGTATTTT. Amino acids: CASRGAGEGTDTQYF.

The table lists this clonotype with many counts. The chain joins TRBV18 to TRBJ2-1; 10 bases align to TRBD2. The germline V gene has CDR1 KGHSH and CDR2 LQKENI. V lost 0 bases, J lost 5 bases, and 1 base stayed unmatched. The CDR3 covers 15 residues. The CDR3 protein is CASSPPSGRDNEQFF. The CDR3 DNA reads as TGTGCCAGCTCACCACCCAGCGGGAGGGACAATGAGCAGTTCTTC.

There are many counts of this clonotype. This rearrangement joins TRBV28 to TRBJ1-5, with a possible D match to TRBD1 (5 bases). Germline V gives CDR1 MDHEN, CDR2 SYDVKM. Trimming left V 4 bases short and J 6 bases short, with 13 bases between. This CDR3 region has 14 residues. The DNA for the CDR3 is TGTGCCAGCAGTTCTGGGGGAGGTGGTCAGCCCCAGCATTTT. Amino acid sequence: CASSSGGGGQPQHF.

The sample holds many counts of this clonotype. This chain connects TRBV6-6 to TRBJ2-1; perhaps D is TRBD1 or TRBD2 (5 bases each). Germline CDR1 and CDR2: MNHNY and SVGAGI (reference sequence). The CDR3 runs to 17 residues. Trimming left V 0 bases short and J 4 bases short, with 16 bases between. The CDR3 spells CASSYSTEGFGYNEQFF. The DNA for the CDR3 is TGTGCCAGCAGTTACTCGACAGAGGGGTTCGGGTACAATGAGCAGTTCTTC.

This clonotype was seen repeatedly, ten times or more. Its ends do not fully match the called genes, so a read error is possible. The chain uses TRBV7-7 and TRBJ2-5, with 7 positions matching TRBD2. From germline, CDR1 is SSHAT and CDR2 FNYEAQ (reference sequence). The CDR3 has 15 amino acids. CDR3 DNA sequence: TGTGCTAGCAGCTTAGCAAGCGGGGAGGCAGAGACCCAGTACTTC. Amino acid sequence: CASSLASGEAETQYF.

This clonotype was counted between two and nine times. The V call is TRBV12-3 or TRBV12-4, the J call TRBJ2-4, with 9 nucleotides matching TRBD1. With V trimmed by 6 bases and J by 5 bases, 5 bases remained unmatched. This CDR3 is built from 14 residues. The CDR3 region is CASSRRTGENIQYF. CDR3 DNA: TGTGCCAGCAGCCGACGGACAGGGGAAAACATTCAGTACTTC.

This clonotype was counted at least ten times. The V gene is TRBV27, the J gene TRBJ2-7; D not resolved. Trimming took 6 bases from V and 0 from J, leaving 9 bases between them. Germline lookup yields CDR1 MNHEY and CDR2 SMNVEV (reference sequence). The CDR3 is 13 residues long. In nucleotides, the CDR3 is TGTGCCAGCAGCCTCTCGACCTCCTACGAGCAGTACTTC. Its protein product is CASSLSTSYEQYF.

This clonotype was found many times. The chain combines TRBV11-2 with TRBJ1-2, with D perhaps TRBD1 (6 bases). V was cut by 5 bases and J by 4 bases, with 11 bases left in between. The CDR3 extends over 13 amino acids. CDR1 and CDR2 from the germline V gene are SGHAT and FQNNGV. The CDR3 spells CASSPDSLYGYTF. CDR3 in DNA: TGTGCCAGCAGCCCGGACAGTCTCTATGGCTACACCTTC.

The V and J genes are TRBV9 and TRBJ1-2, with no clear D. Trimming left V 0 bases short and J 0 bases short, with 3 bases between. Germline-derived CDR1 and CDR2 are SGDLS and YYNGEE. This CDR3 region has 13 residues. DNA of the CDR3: TGTGCCAGCAGCGTAGCAGCTAACTATGGCTACACCTTC. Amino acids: CASSVAANYGYTF. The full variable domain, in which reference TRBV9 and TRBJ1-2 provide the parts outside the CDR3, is DSGVTQTPKHLITATGQRVTLRCSPRSGDLSVYWYQQSLDQGLQFLIQYYNGEERAKGNILERFSAQQFPDLHSELNLSSLELGDSALYFCASSVAANYGYTFGSGTRLTVV.

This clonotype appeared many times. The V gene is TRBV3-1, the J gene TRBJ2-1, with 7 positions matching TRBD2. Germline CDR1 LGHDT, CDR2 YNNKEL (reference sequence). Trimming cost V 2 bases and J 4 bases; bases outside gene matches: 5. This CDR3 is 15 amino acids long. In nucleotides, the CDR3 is TGTGCCAGCAGCCAATACCGCGGGAGATACAATGAGCAGTTCTTC. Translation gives CASSQYRGRYNEQFF.

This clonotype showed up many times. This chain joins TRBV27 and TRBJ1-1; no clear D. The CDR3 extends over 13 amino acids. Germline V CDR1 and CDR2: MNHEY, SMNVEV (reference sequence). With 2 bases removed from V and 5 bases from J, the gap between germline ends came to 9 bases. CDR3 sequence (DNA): TGTGCCAGCAGTTTAAGGGAGTGGACTGAAGCTTTCTTT. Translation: CASSLREWTEAFF.

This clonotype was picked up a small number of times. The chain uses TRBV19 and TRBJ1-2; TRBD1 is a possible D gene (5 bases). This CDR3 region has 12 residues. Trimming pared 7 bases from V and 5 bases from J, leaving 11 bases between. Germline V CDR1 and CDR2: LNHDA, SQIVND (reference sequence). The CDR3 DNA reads TGTGCCAGTACGGCGAAGGGGTATGGCTACACCTTC. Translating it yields CASTAKGYGYTF.

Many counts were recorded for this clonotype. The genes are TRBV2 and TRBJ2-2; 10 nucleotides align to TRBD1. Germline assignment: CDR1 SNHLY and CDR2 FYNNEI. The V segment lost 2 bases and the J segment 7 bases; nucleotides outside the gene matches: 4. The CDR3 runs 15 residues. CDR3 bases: TGTGCCAGCAGTGAAATGGGACAGGGGTTCGGGGAGCTGTTTTTT. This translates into CASSEMGQGFGELFF.

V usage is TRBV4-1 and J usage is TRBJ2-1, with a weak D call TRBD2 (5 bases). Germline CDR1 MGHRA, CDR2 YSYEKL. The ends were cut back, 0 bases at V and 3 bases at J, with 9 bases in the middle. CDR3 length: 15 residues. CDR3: CASSQDMDFYNEQFF. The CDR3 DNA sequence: TGCGCCAGCAGCCAAGATATGGACTTCTACAATGAGCAGTTCTTC.

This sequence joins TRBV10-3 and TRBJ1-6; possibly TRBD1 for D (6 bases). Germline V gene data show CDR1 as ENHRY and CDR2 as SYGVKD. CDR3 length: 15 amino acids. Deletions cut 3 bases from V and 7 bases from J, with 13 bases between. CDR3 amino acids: CAISEGGRPNSPLHF. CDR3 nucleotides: TGTGCCATCAGTGAAGGGGGACGTCCAAATTCACCCCTCCACTTT.

The CDR3 coding sequence is TGTGCCAGCAGTTACTCCCCCCCAACCGGACAGGGGCGGGGGAACACTGAAGCTTTCTTT. This gives the protein CASSYSPPTGQGRGNTEAFF. The rearrangement links TRBV6-5 to TRBJ1-1; 9 nucleotides line up with TRBD1. V gave up 0 bases and J gave up 1 base; unmatched junction bases: 15. Germline V gives CDR1 MNHEY, CDR2 SVGAGI. This CDR3 region has 20 residues.

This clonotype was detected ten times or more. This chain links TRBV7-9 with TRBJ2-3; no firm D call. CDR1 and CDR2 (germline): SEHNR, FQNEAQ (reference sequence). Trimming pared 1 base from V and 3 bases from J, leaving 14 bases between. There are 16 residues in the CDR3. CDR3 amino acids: CASSLGGQAMTDTQYF. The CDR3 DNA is TGTGCCAGCAGCTTAGGAGGCCAGGCCATGACAGATACGCAGTATTTT.

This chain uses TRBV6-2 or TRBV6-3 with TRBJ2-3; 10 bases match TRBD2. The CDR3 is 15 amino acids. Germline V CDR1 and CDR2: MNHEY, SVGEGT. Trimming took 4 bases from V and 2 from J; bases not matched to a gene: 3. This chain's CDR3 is CASSLLAGITDTQYF. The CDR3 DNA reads TGTGCCAGCAGTTTACTAGCGGGGATCACAGATACGCAGTATTTT.

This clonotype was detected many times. The CDR3 DNA reads TGCGCCAGCAGCCAAACTCCGGACAGGGAGCAAGAGACCCAGTACTTC. Translated: CASSQTPDREQETQYF. The rearrangement links TRBV4-1 to TRBJ2-5; TRBD1 agrees at 8 bases. This CDR3 contains 16 residues. V lost 2 bases and J lost 2; bases outside the gene matches: 7. Looked up from germline, CDR1 is MGHRA and CDR2 is YSYEKL.